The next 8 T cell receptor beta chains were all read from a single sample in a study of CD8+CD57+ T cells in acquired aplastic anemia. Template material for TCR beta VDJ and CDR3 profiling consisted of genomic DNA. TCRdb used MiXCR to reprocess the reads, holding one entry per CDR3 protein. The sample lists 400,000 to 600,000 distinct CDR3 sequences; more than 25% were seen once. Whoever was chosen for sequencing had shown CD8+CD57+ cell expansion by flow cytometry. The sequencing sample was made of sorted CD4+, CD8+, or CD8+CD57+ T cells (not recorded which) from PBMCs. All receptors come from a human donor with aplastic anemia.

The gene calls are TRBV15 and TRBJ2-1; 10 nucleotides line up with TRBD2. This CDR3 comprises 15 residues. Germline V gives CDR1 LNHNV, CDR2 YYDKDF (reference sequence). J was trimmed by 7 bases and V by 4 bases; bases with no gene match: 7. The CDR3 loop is CATSKKRGGRNEQFF. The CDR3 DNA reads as TGTGCCACCAGCAAAAAGCGGGGGGGGAGGAATGAGCAGTTCTTC.

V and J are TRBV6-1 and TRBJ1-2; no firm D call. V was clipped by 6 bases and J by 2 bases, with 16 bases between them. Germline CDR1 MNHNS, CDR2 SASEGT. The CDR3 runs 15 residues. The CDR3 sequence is CASRSMGACNYGYTF. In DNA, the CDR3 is TGTGCCAGCAGATCTATGGGAGCATGCAACTATGGCTACACCTTC.

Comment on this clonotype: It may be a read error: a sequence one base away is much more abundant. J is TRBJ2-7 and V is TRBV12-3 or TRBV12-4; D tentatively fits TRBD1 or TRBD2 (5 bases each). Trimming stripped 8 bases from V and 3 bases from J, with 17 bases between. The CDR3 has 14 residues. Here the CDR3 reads CASGSDSASYEQYF. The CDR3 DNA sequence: TGTGCCAGCGGTAGCGACAGTGCAAGCTACGAGCAGTACTTC.

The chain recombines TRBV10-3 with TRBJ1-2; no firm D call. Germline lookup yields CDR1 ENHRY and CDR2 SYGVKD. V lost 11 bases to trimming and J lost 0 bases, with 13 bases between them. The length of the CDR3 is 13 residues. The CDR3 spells CAAGVGTNYGYTF. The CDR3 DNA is TGTGCCGCGGGAGTTGGAACTAACTATGGCTACACCTTC.

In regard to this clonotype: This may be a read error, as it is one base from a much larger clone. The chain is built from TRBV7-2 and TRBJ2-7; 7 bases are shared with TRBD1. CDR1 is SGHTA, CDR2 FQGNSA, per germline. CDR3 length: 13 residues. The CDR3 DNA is TGTGCCAGCAGCTCGGACAGGATCTACGAGCAGCACTTC. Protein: CASSSDRIYEQHF.

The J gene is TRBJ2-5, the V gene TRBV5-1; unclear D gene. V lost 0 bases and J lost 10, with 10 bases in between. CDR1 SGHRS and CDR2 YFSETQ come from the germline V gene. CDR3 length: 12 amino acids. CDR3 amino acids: CASSLETTYQYF. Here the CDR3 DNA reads TGCGCCAGCAGCTTGGAAACGACGTACCAGTACTTC. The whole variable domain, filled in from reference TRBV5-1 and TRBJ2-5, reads KAGVTQTPRYLIKTRGQQVTLSCSPISGHRSVSWYQQTPGQGLQFLFEYFSETQRNKGNFPGRFSGRQFSNSRSEMNVSTLELGDSALYLCASSLETTYQYFGPGTRLLVL.

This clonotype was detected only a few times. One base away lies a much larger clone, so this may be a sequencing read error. The CDR3 nucleotides read TGTGCCAGCAGCTTAGCACAGGAGAGGAGGGAGACCCAGTACTTC. Encoded protein: CASSLAQERRETQYF. The gene calls are TRBV7-8 and TRBJ2-5; D might be TRBD1 or TRBD2, each matching 5 bases. There are 15 residues in the CDR3. Trimming took 0 bases from V and 5 from J, leaving 13 bases between them. Germline V CDR1 and CDR2: SGHVS, FQNEAQ.

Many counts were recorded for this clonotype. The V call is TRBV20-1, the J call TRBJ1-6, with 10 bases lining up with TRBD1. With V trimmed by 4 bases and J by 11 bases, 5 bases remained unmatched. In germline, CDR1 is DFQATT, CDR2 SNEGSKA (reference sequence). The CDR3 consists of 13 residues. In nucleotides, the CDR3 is TGCAGTGCTATCCGACAGGGGGCAACACCCCTCCACTTT. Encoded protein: CSAIRQGATPLHF.